These 21 T cell receptor beta chains were sequenced from one sample in a study of monozygotic twins with inflammatory bowel disease. TCRdb derives one entry per CDR3 protein from the 5' RACE reads, leaving out DNA. The clone table shows more than 95,000 distinct CDR3 sequences, with the ten largest holding 1.9%. The source material was blood. All receptors come from a human donor with ulcerative colitis or Crohn's disease, or a healthy co-twin of an affected twin (not recorded which).

J is TRBJ2-5 and V is TRBV4-1; lacking DNA, the TRBD2 call made by TCRdb goes unchecked. The CDR3 is 13 residues long. Per germline, CDR1 MGHRA and CDR2 YSYEKL. This CDR3 reads CASSQWRAETQYF.

The chain has TRBV6-2 or TRBV6-3 and TRBJ2-5; TCRdb outputs TRBD2, but without DNA this stays unchecked. Per germline, CDR1 MNHEY and CDR2 SVGEGT. This CDR3 contains 13 residues. The CDR3 here is CAATGLSPETQYF.

This chain joins TRBV7-6 and TRBJ1-5; the D gene TCRdb calls, TRBD1, cannot be checked with no DNA. From germline, CDR1 is SGHVS and CDR2 FNYEAQ. This CDR3 contains 15 residues. CDR3 region: CASSRSGTGSQPQHF. Using reference TRBV7-6 and TRBJ1-5 for the parts outside the CDR3, the full variable domain is GAGVSQSPRYKVTKRGQDVALRCDPISGHVSLYWYRQALGQGPEFLTYFNYEAQQDKSGLPNDRFSAERPEGSISTLTIQRTEQRDSAMYRCASSRSGTGSQPQHFGDGTRLSIL.

The chain links TRBV6-1 to TRBJ2-7; TCRdb designates TRBD1, a call that cannot be tested without DNA. CDR3 length: 17 amino acids. CDR1 is MNHNS and CDR2 is SASEGT in the germline V gene. The chain's CDR3 is CASRHRRTGQSSYEQYF.

V and J are TRBV6-1 and TRBJ1-6; checking the TCRdb D call of TRBD1 is not possible without DNA. Germline-derived CDR1 and CDR2 are MNHNS and SASEGT. CDR3 length: 14 amino acids. CDR3 protein: CASRTGPGRSPLHF.

This chain's CDR3 is CASWDRTSYNEQFF. This chain joins TRBV12-3 or TRBV12-4 and TRBJ2-1; there is no DNA to check the TCRdb D call of TRBD1. CDR3 length: 14 amino acids.

This sequence joins TRBV7-2 and TRBJ2-5; TCRdb picks TRBD2, but there is no DNA to check that call. The CDR3 runs 16 residues. Germline CDR1 and CDR2: SGHTA and FQGNSA. CDR3 protein: CASSLGGGGALKTQYF. Together with reference TRBV7-2 and TRBJ2-5, the CDR3 gives the full variable domain: GAGVSQSPSNKVTEKGKDVELRCDPISGHTALYWYRQSLGQGLEFLIYFQGNSAPDKSGLPSDRFSAERTGGSVSTLTIQRTQQEDSAVYLCASSLGGGGALKTQYFGPGTRLLVL.

The chain recombines TRBV19 with TRBJ2-1; the D gene TCRdb calls, TRBD1, cannot be checked with no DNA. Germline assignment: CDR1 LNHDA and CDR2 SQIVND (reference sequence). The CDR3 loop spans 12 amino acids. The CDR3 loop reads CASTKGLGEQFF.

V and J are TRBV6-5 and TRBJ2-7. In germline, CDR1 is MNHEY, CDR2 SVGAGI. The CDR3 extends over 15 amino acids. The CDR3 sequence: CASSYSNRGSHEQYF.

CDR3 amino acids: CASSLASSGNTIYF. V and J are TRBV7-6 and TRBJ1-3. The CDR3 has 14 residues. Germline-derived CDR1 and CDR2 are SGHVS and FNYEAQ.

The V call is TRBV20-1, the J call TRBJ1-6; TCRdb gives TRBD1 as the D gene, but with no DNA this cannot be confirmed. The CDR3 is 14 amino acids. Germline lookup yields CDR1 DFQATT and CDR2 SNEGSKA (reference sequence). The CDR3 sequence is CSARLGQRNSPLHF.

The chain employs TRBV15 and TRBJ1-3. There are 15 residues in the CDR3. Germline lookup yields CDR1 LNHNV and CDR2 YYDKDF (reference sequence). The CDR3: CATSRVSGIGNTIYF.

V is TRBV4-2 and J is TRBJ2-2; checking the TCRdb D call of TRBD2 is not possible without DNA. The CDR3 runs 16 residues. From germline, CDR1 is LGHNA and CDR2 YNFKEQ. CDR3 region: CASTDRNSKNTGELFF.

The chain carries TRBV12-3 or TRBV12-4 and TRBJ2-2; TCRdb gives TRBD1 as the D gene, but with no DNA this cannot be confirmed. The CDR3 has 19 amino acids. The CDR3 loop reads CASSFPSAGIVGDTGELFF.

The chain links TRBV11-2 to TRBJ2-5; absent DNA, TCRdb's TRBD2 call cannot be checked. The CDR3 runs to 17 residues. Germline CDR1 SGHAT, CDR2 FQNNGV. Here the CDR3 reads CASSLNLAGGTQETQYF.

V is TRBV5-6 and J is TRBJ2-7; checking the TCRdb D call of TRBD2 is not possible without DNA. There are 13 residues in the CDR3. The V gene's germline CDR1 is SGHDT and CDR2 YYEEEE. The CDR3 here is CASSYGETYEQYF.

The genes are TRBV12-3 or TRBV12-4 and TRBJ2-4; TCRdb gives TRBD1 as the D gene, but with no DNA this cannot be confirmed. The CDR3 totals 15 residues. The CDR3 loop is CASSPDRGRKNIQYF.

CDR3: CASSPEGKGSYEQYF. The chain combines TRBV7-2 with TRBJ2-7; TCRdb's D call, TRBD1, is unchecked because there is no DNA. The germline gives CDR1 SGHTA, CDR2 FQGNSA. This CDR3 is built from 15 residues.

V is TRBV10-3 and J is TRBJ2-3; TCRdb picks TRBD1, but there is no DNA to check that call. The CDR3 consists of 14 residues. Germline CDR1 and CDR2: ENHRY and SYGVKD. CDR3 loop: CAIRNGQGTDTQYF.

The gene calls are TRBV6-5 and TRBJ2-7. This CDR3 is built from 12 residues. Germline values: CDR1 MNHEY, CDR2 SVGAGI. The chain's CDR3 is CASSDGSYEQYF.

The chain combines TRBV3-1 with TRBJ2-7; TCRdb designates TRBD2, a call that cannot be tested without DNA. This CDR3 is 15 amino acids long. CDR1 LGHDT and CDR2 YNNKEL come from the germline V gene (reference sequence). The CDR3 loop is CASSQEQGPSYEQYF.